This T cell receptor (beta chain) was recorded in a study of neurological immune-mediated disorders. The CDR3 has 13 residues. The V gene end was trimmed by 9 bases and the J gene end by 1 base; junction bases not matched to a gene: 5. Germline CDR1 and CDR2: ENHRY and SYGVKD. This clonotype was recorded at least ten times. TCRdb reprocessed the 5' RACE reads via MiXCR and lists one record per CDR3 protein. The profile shows about 24,000 distinct CDR3 sequences, 13% of them singletons. The unsorted libraries were prepared from 2 million PBMCs (stored at -80 C). The V gene is TRBV10-3, the J gene TRBJ1-2; 7 positions match TRBD1. The sequence derives from a woman aged 40 to 55 with HTLV-1-associated myelopathy (HAM/TSP). Sequencing was performed on PBMCs. Here the CDR3 reads CAIRQGRNYGYTF. CDR3 bases: TGTGCCATTCGACAGGGCCGTAACTATGGCTACACCTTC.